This TCR beta chain originates from a study of control samples from healthy donors and cancer patients (dated by TCRdb to the early 2020s). The junction shows trimming of 4 bases on V and 7 bases on J, and the gene matches do not reach 5 bases of it. The CDR3 holds 16 amino acids from the cysteine to the phenylalanine. Just the 48-base CDR3 DNA is kept, in frame starting at base 1. The germline V gene sets CDR1 to MNHEY and CDR2 to SVGEGT. This clone has just a few counts. Its antigen is unknown. No base quality values were provided; no much bigger clone lies one nucleotide off. The library was generated by the immunoSEQ multiplex PCR assay. TCRdb holds this immuneACCESS table with in-frame rearrangements only. Some clones are missing; in checked studies, unresolved V genes explain under half, and the rest has no known cause. The sample profile shows 78,000 or so clones; roughly 80% of them were found once. Roughly 15% of the sample rests with the top ten.

The chain links TRBV6-2 or TRBV6-3 with TRBJ2-2, and TRBD2 matches 14 of the central bases. The sample comprised blood. The TCR comes from a middle-aged man in good health. The CDR3 reads CASSSTSGREYGELFF. The nucleotides are TGTGCCAGCAGTTCGACTAGCGGGAGGGAGTACGGGGAGCTGTTTTTT.